A selection of T cell receptor beta chains follows, all from one sample in a study of B cell selection in AIRE deficiency. TCRdb's copy holds only in-frame clones and misses some; the assay was immunoSEQ multiplex PCR. Among tens of thousands of clones listed, around 97% were seen once. The sample consisted of conventional CD4+ T cells sorted from PBMCs. The source is a human donor with AIRE deficiency. The CDR3 runs from the conserved cysteine through the conserved F or W. The order of the fields is V gene, J gene, D gene, clone size, CDR3 protein, CDR3 DNA. A D gene is named only where the DNA matches it firmly. The listing skips clone size in some rows; elsewhere it reads once, few, many or a size class.

V: TRBV7-2
J: TRBJ2-7
D: NA
size: NA
CDR3: CASRIKWQSYEQYF
DNA: TGTGCCAGCAGGATTAAGTGGCAGTCCTACGAGCAGTACTTC

V: TRBV28
J: TRBJ1-5
D: NA
size: NA
CDR3: CASSYSGWGADSNQPQHF
DNA: TGTGCCAGCAGTTATTCCGGGTGGGGGGCAGATAGCAATCAGCCCCAGCATTTT

V: TRBV7-9
J: TRBJ2-5
D: NA
size: NA
CDR3: CASNVAKLWETQYF
DNA: TGTGCCAGCAATGTAGCGAAGTTATGGGAGACCCAGTACTTC

V: TRBV28
J: TRBJ1-2
D: NA
size: NA
CDR3: CASRVTAIYGYTF
DNA: TGTGCCAGCAGAGTGACAGCGATCTATGGCTACACCTTC

V: TRBV7-2
J: TRBJ2-3
D: NA
size: NA
CDR3: CASSLAGRSTDTQYF
DNA: TGTGCCAGCAGCTTAGCGGGAAGGTCCACAGATACGCAGTATTTT

V: TRBV30
J: TRBJ1-3
D: NA
size: NA
CDR3: CAWSITRGRNTIYF
DNA: TGTGCCTGGAGTATTACTAGGGGAAGAAACACCATATATTTT

V: TRBV5-1
J: TRBJ2-1
D: TRBD2
size: NA
CDR3: CASRVRAGGVNEQFF
DNA: TGCGCCAGCAGAGTCCGCGCGGGAGGGGTCAATGAGCAGTTCTTC

V: TRBV4-3
J: TRBJ2-1
D: TRBD2
size: NA
CDR3: CASSQEGGRLAYNEQFF
DNA: TGCGCCAGCAGCCAAGAAGGCGGGAGACTAGCCTACAATGAGCAGTTCTTC

V: TRBV4-3
J: TRBJ2-1
D: TRBD2
size: NA
CDR3: CASSPSGTSGDEQFF
DNA: TGCGCCAGCAGCCCCTCGGGGACTAGCGGGGATGAGCAGTTCTTC

V: TRBV5-3
J: TRBJ1-5
D: NA
size: NA
CDR3: CARSWRGGVGKQPQHF
DNA: TGTGCCAGAAGTTGGCGAGGGGGAGTGGGGAAACAGCCCCAGCATTTT

V: TRBV5-1
J: TRBJ1-2
D: TRBD1
size: NA
CDR3: CASSSTGGNYGYTF
DNA: TGCGCCAGCAGCTCGACAGGGGGAAACTATGGCTACACCTTC

V: TRBV2
J: TRBJ2-1
D: TRBD2
size: NA
CDR3: CASSPGLAFNEQFF
DNA: TGTGCCAGCAGTCCCGGACTAGCGTTCAATGAGCAGTTCTTC

V: TRBV28
J: TRBJ1-1
D: NA
size: NA
CDR3: CASTPPALRAEAFF
DNA: TGTGCCAGCACTCCTCCGGCCCTAAGGGCTGAAGCTTTCTTT

V: TRBV4-1
J: TRBJ1-2
D: NA
size: NA
CDR3: CASSQVNRADGYTF
DNA: TGCGCCAGCAGCCAAGTGAACAGGGCGGACGGCTACACCTTC

V: TRBV19
J: TRBJ2-7
D: NA
size: once
CDR3: CASSIRGRAYEQYF
DNA: TGTGCCAGTAGTATCAGGGGCCGTGCCTACGAGCAGTACTTC

V: TRBV30
J: TRBJ1-6
D: NA
size: once
CDR3: CAWSGGIKNSPLHF
DNA: TGTGCCTGGAGCGGGGGTATTAAGAATTCACCCCTCCACTTT

V: TRBV4-3
J: TRBJ2-3
D: NA
size: NA
CDR3: CASSQGGGQDDTDTQYF
DNA: TGCGCCAGCAGCCAAGGTGGAGGGCAGGATGACACAGATACGCAGTATTTT

V: TRBV18
J: TRBJ1-1
D: NA
size: NA
CDR3: CASSHPLDRNTEAFF
DNA: TGTGCCAGCTCACACCCTTTGGACAGGAACACTGAAGCTTTCTTT